These 10 T cell receptor beta chains were all obtained from the same sample, sequenced in a study of cytomegalovirus exposure and HLA in healthy donors. The PCR employed 60 Vbeta primers together with 13 Jbeta primers. TCRdb's table, derived via immunoSEQ multiplex PCR, lists solely in-frame clones and lacks some. The sample yields 150,000 to 200,000 clones, 70% to 80% seen once. The source material was PBMCs. These receptors originate from a woman aged 45-65 years in good health and CMV-seronegative.

The chain is built from TRBV9 and TRBJ2-1; TRBD2 matches 15 bases. J was trimmed by 3 bases and V by 0 bases; bases with no gene match: 4. In germline, CDR1 is SGDLS, CDR2 YYNGEE. The CDR3 runs to 18 residues. CDR3 coding DNA: TGTGCCAGCAGCGTAGAAGGACTAGCGGGGGGGATCTACAATGAGCAGTTCTTC. It specifies CASSVEGLAGGIYNEQFF.

The DNA of the CDR3 is TGTGCCAGCAGTTTTAGTCAGGGGAAAGAAGCCCTCCACTTT. Its translation is CASSFSQGKEALHF. The chain carries TRBV28 and TRBJ1-6; maybe TRBD1 (6 bases). The CDR3 contains 14 residues. Trimming cost V 3 bases and J 14 bases, with 17 bases left between them. The germline CDR1 and CDR2 sequences are MDHEN and SYDVKM. Complete variable domain (other parts from reference TRBV28 and TRBJ1-6): DVKVTQSSRYLVKRTGEKVFLECVQDMDHENMFWYRQDPGLGLRLIYFSYDVKMKEKGDIPEGYSVSREKKERFSLILESASTNQTSMYLCASSFSQGKEALHFGNGTRLTVT.

The chain is built from TRBV6-1 and TRBJ2-7; 7 bases line up with TRBD1. The CDR3 extends over 13 amino acids. The V segment lost 6 bases and the J segment 5 bases; nucleotides outside the gene matches: 7. CDR1 is MNHNS and CDR2 is SASEGT in the germline V gene. The CDR3 here is CASSVDRMDEQYF. The CDR3 DNA reads TGTGCCAGCAGCGTGGACAGGATGGACGAGCAGTACTTC.

The CDR3 region is CASNPGQGTDTQYF. CDR3 DNA: TGTGCCAGCAATCCGGGACAGGGGACAGATACGCAGTATTTT. The rearrangement joins TRBV6-1 to TRBJ2-3, with TRBD1 matching 10 bases. The CDR3 length is 14 residues. Per germline, CDR1 MNHNS and CDR2 SASEGT. V shed 7 bases and J 3 bases; nucleotides not matched to a gene: 4.

The rearrangement joins TRBV27 to TRBJ1-1; 8 positions match TRBD1. The CDR3 consists of 14 residues. V dropped 7 bases and J dropped 5; count of bases not matched to a gene: 9. CDR1 is MNHEY, CDR2 SMNVEV, per germline (reference sequence). The DNA of the CDR3 is TGTGCCAGCACCTTGACCAGGGGGCGGACTGAAGCTTTCTTT. Translation gives CASTLTRGRTEAFF.

The chain joins TRBV2 to TRBJ2-7; a possible D gene is TRBD1 (6 bases). Germline CDR1 SNHLY, CDR2 FYNNEI. The V end lost 5 bases, the J end lost 0 bases, and 8 bases lay between the germline ends. CDR3 length equals 13 residues. CDR3 region: CASSYRDSYEQYF. CDR3 nucleotides: TGTGCCAGCAGTTACAGGGACTCCTACGAGCAGTACTTC.

The chain joins TRBV19 to TRBJ2-3, with 8 bases aligning to TRBD2. The germline CDR1 and CDR2 sequences are LNHDA and SQIVND (reference sequence). The junction had 12 bases not matched to a gene; V was cut back by 5 bases and J by 2 bases. The CDR3 contains 17 residues. CDR3 sequence (DNA): TGTGCCAGTAGTGCCCAGGCGGGACTAGGGGCCACAGATACGCAGTATTTT. Amino acids: CASSAQAGLGATDTQYF.

The chain links TRBV6-5 to TRBJ1-2; D is possibly TRBD1 (5 bases). CDR1 and CDR2 from the germline V gene are MNHEY and SVGAGI. CDR3 size: 12 residues. The V end was cut by 6 bases, the J end by 2 bases, with 7 bases between. The CDR3 loop reads CASRSGNYGYTF. DNA of the CDR3: TGTGCCAGCAGATCAGGGAACTATGGCTACACCTTC.

V gene TRBV19 combines with J gene TRBJ1-1; D gene ambiguous. This CDR3 spans 13 amino acids. The V gene's germline CDR1 is LNHDA and CDR2 SQIVND (reference sequence). The V end was cut by 3 bases, the J end by 4 bases, with 9 bases between. The CDR3 nucleotides are TGTGCCAGTAGTATTATCCCGAGCACTGAAGCTTTCTTT. Protein: CASSIIPSTEAFF.

V gene TRBV2 combines with J gene TRBJ2-1; 9 nucleotides line up with TRBD1. With V trimmed by 8 bases and J by 8 bases, 7 bases remained unmatched. The CDR3 runs 13 residues. Germline loops: CDR1 SNHLY, CDR2 FYNNEI. In nucleotides, the CDR3 is TGTGCCAGCGGGACAGGGATGGACCATGAGCAGTTCTTC. It encodes CASGTGMDHEQFF. Combining the CDR3 with reference TRBV2 and TRBJ2-1 gives the whole variable domain EPEVTQTPSHQVTQMGQEVILRCVPISNHLYFYWYRQILGQKVEFLVSFYNNEISEKSEIFDDQFSVERPDGSNFTLKIRSTKLEDSAMYFCASGTGMDHEQFFGPGTRLTVL.